The 10 T cell receptor beta chains in this list originate from one sample, sequenced in a study of cytomegalovirus exposure and HLA in healthy donors. In the PCR, 60 Vbeta and 13 Jbeta primers were used. Repertoires were generated with immunoSEQ multiplex PCR, while TCRdb's copy carries only in-frame clones and drops some. Counted here are 140,000 or so clones, under 90% occurring once; the ten biggest clones make up around 2.5%. Sequenced: PBMCs. The receptors stem from a boy between 2 and 15 years old in good health and CMV-seronegative.

This rearrangement joins TRBV13 to TRBJ2-5; 10 nucleotides match TRBD2. The CDR3 sequence is 17 residues long. From germline, CDR1 is PRHDT and CDR2 FYEKMQ (reference sequence). J was trimmed by 4 bases and V by 2 bases; bases with no gene match: 10. CDR3 residues: CASSLRLAGLSRETQYF. CDR3 in DNA: TGTGCCAGCAGCTTACGACTAGCGGGCCTCTCCAGAGAGACCCAGTACTTC.

The chain combines TRBV28 with TRBJ2-7; 13 nucleotides match TRBD2. V trimming: 3 bases; J trimming: 8 bases; junction bases outside the gene matches: 16. Germline CDR1 is MDHEN and CDR2 is SYDVKM. The CDR3 sequence is 18 residues long. Here the CDR3 DNA reads TGTGCCAGCAGTTTGTTGTTCTTTTCCGGGACTAGCGGGAATCAGCAGTACTTC. Translating it yields CASSLLFFSGTSGNQQYF.

The chain carries TRBV6-5 and TRBJ1-1, with a weak D call TRBD1 (6 bases). The CDR3 has 12 amino acids. The germline V gene has CDR1 MNHEY and CDR2 SVGAGI. V lost 8 bases, J lost 4 bases, and 11 bases lay in between. The CDR3 DNA follows: TGTGCCAGCGGGGACACGGGCACTGAAGCTTTCTTT. Encoded protein: CASGDTGTEAFF.

The J gene is TRBJ2-3, the V gene TRBV2; TRBD2 might be the D (6 bases). V was clipped by 7 bases and J by 1 base, with 21 bases between them. CDR3 length equals 17 residues. The germline gives CDR1 SNHLY, CDR2 FYNNEI. CDR3 in amino acids: CASKDPRRVLRTDTQYF. The CDR3 coding sequence is TGTGCCAGCAAGGACCCCCGGAGGGTTTTACGCACAGATACGCAGTATTTT.

V gene TRBV6-1 combines with J gene TRBJ1-2; a weak D match, TRBD1 (5 bases). Per the germline V gene, CDR1 is MNHNS and CDR2 is SASEGT. With 4 bases removed from V and 0 bases from J, the gap between germline ends came to 12 bases. The CDR3 sequence is 15 residues long. CDR3 sequence (DNA): TGTGCCAGCAGTGGCCGGGGGGAGTCTAACTATGGCTACACCTTC. It is translated as CASSGRGESNYGYTF.

This chain uses TRBV28 with TRBJ2-1; D perhaps matches TRBD2 (5 bases). V was shortened by 3 bases and J by 0 bases, with 24 bases between the two germline ends. This CDR3 region has 20 residues. Germline lookup yields CDR1 MDHEN and CDR2 SYDVKM. The CDR3 DNA reads as TGTGCCAGCAGTTTCTGGGCTACCCTACACGGACTCAGCTCCTACAATGAGCAGTTCTTC. Encoded protein: CASSFWATLHGLSSYNEQFF.

The V call is TRBV5-1, the J call TRBJ2-3, with D perhaps TRBD2 (6 bases). Trimming shortened V by 0 bases and J by 2 bases, and 16 bases separated the two germline ends. The CDR3 length is 17 residues. The germline CDR1 and CDR2 sequences are SGHRS and YFSETQ. CDR3 DNA sequence: TGCGCCAGCAGCTTGGGGGCTAGCGTAAGTTACACAGATACGCAGTATTTT. Translation: CASSLGASVSYTDTQYF.

This clone turned up a few times. This chain links TRBV9 with TRBJ1-5; 7 bases line up with TRBD1. There are 15 residues in the CDR3. Germline values: CDR1 SGDLS, CDR2 YYNGEE. J was trimmed by 3 bases and V by 0 bases; bases with no gene match: 3. CDR3 loop: CASSVAGTDNQPQHF. The CDR3 bases are TGTGCCAGCAGCGTAGCCGGGACAGACAATCAGCCCCAGCATTTT.

The chain has TRBV15 and TRBJ2-1; D may be TRBD2 (6 bases). Germline V gene lookup returns CDR1 LNHNV and CDR2 YYDKDF (reference sequence). Trimming cost V 5 bases and J 5 bases, with 22 bases left between them. The CDR3 has 17 residues. DNA for the CDR3: TGTGCCACCAGCCAAAGAGATACTGGACTACGGGACAATGAGCAGTTCTTC. This sequence encodes CATSQRDTGLRDNEQFF.

The chain joins TRBV7-3 to TRBJ2-3, with 8 bases aligning to TRBD2. The CDR3 extends over 17 amino acids. V lost 5 bases and J lost 5; bases outside the gene matches: 15. Germline CDR1 SGHTA, CDR2 FQGTGA. CDR3 sequence: CASSHNPPGLGRDTQYF. The CDR3 DNA is TGTGCCAGCAGCCATAACCCACCGGGACTAGGGCGAGATACGCAGTATTTT.